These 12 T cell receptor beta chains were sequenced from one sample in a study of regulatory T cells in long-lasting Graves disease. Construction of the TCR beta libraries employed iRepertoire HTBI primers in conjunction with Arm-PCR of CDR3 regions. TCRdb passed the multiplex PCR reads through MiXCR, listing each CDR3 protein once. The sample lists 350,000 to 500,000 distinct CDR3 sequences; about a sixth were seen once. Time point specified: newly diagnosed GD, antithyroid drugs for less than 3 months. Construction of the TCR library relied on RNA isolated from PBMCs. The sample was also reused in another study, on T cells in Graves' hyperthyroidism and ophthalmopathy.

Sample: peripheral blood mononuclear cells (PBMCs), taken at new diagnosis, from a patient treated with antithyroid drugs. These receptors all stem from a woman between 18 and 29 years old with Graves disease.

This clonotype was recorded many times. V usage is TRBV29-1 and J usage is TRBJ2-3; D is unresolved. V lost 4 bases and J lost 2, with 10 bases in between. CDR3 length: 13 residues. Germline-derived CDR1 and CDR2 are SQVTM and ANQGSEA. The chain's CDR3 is CSVVAHFTDTQYF. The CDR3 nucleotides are TGCAGCGTTGTGGCTCATTTCACAGATACGCAGTATTTT.

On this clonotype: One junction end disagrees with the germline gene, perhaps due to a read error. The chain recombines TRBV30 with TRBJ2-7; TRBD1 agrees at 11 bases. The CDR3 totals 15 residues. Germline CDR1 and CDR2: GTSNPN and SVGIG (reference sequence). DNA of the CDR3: TGTGCCTGGAATAGAGGGACAGGGGGAGCCTACGAGCACTACTTC. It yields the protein CAWNRGTGGAYEHYF.

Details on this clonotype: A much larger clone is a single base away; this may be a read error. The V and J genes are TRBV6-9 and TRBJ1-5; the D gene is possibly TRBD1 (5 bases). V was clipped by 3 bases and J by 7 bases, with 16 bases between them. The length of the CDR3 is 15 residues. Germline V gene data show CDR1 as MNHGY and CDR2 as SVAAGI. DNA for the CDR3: TGTGCCAGCAGTTACTCAGGGATGACACAGCAGCCCCAGCATTTT. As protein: CASSYSGMTQQPQHF.

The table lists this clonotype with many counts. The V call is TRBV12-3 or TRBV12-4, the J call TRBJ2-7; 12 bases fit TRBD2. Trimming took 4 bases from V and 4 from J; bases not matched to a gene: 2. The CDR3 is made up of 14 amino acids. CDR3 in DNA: TGTGCCAGCAGTTCTAGCGGGAGGGCTTACGAGCAGTACTTC. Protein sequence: CASSSSGRAYEQYF.

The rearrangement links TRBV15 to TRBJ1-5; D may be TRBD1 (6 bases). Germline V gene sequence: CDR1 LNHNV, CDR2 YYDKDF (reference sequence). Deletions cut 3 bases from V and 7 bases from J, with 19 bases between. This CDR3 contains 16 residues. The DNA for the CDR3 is TGTGCCACCAGCAGGGGCTACAGGGACGGAGGCCAGCCCCAGCATTTT. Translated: CATSRGYRDGGQPQHF.

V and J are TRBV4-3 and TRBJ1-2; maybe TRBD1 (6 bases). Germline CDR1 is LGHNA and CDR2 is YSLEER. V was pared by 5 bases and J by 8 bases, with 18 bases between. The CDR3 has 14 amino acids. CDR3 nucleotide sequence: TGCGCCAGCAGCGCAGGGGTCTCTAGTGTGGGCTACACCTTC. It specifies CASSAGVSSVGYTF.

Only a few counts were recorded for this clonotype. CDR3 bases: TGTGCCAGCAGCAAATGGTTCGGGACAGGGGCGAACACCGGGGAGCTGTTTTTT. It yields the protein CASSKWFGTGANTGELFF. The rearrangement uses TRBV11-2 and TRBJ2-2; 10 bases match TRBD1. CDR3 size: 18 residues. In germline, CDR1 is SGHAT, CDR2 FQNNGV. V shed 5 bases and J 0 bases; nucleotides not matched to a gene: 9.

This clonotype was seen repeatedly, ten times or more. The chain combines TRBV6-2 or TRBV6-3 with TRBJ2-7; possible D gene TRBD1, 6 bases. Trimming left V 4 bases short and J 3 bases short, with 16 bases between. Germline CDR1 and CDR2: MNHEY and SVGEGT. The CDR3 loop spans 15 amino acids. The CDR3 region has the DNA TGTGCCAGCAGTTTAGCCGACAGGTTTCTCTACGAGCAGTACTTC. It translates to CASSLADRFLYEQYF.

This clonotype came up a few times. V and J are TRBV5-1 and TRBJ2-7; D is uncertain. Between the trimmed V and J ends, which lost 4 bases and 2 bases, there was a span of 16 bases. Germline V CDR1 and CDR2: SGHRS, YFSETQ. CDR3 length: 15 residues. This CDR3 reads CASSNYISLPYEQYF. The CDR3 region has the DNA TGCGCCAGCAGCAATTACATTAGTCTCCCCTACGAGCAGTACTTC.

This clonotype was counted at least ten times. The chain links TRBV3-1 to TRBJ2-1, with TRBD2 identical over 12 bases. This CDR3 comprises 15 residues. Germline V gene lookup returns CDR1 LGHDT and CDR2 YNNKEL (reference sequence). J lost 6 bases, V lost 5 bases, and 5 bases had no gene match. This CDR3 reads CASSSRTSGTNEQFF. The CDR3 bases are TGTGCCAGCAGCTCACGGACTAGCGGGACCAATGAGCAGTTCTTC.

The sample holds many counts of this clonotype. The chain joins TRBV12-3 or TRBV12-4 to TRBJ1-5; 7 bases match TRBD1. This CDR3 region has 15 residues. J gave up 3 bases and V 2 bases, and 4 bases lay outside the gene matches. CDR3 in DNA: TGTGCCAGCAGTTTAAACAGGGGTCCCAATCAGCCCCAGCATTTT. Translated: CASSLNRGPNQPQHF.

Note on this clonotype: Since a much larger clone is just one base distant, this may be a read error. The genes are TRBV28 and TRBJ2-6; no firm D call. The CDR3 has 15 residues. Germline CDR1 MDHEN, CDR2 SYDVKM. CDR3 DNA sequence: TGTACCAGCAGTTTCCACCGGGCTGGGGCCAACGTCCTGACTTTC. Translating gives CTSSFHRAGANVLTF. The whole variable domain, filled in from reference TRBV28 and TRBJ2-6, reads DVKVTQSSRYLVKRTGEKVFLECVQDMDHENMFWYRQDPGLGLRLIYFSYDVKMKEKGDIPEGYSVSREKKERFSLILESASTNQTSMYLCTSSFHRAGANVLTFGAGSRLTVL.